The next 14 T cell receptor beta chains were all read from a single sample in a study of T cells in Graves' hyperthyroidism and ophthalmopathy. RNA transcripts yielded amplified TCR beta CDR3 regions. TCR CDR3 regions were first amplified by RT-PCR with HTBI primers. Each CDR3 protein is one row after TCRdb ran MiXCR on the multiplex PCR reads. This sample has hundreds of thousands of distinct CDR3 sequences, with around 20% found just once. The specimen was blood. The receptors derive from a man aged 30 to 39 with Graves' ophthalmopathy.

This clonotype was observed a few times. The CDR3 nucleotides are TGTGCCAGCAGGAGGGGACTCGTAAAAGGTTACAATGAGCAGTTCTTC. Translating gives CASRRGLVKGYNEQFF. The chain carries TRBV28 and TRBJ2-1, with a possible D match to TRBD2 (6 bases). The V end was cut by 6 bases, the J end by 4 bases, with 19 bases between. This CDR3 region has 16 residues. Per the germline V gene, CDR1 is MDHEN and CDR2 is SYDVKM.

In its sample, this clonotype was seen many times. V usage is TRBV28 and J usage is TRBJ1-1; D not certain. CDR3 length: 12 residues. Germline V gene lookup returns CDR1 MDHEN and CDR2 SYDVKM. V lost 3 bases, J lost 3 bases, and 5 bases lay in between. CDR3 sequence (DNA): TGTGCCAGCAGTTTCTGGGACACTGAAGCTTTCTTT. Its translation is CASSFWDTEAFF.

This clonotype was picked up one time. CDR3 in DNA: TGTGCCAGTAAGGGGACGGGAGCGTGGGAGACCCAGTACTTC. It codes for CASKGTGAWETQYF. This chain uses TRBV19 with TRBJ2-5; D is possibly TRBD2 (6 bases). There are 14 residues in the CDR3. V gave up 7 bases and J gave up 5 bases, with 17 bases separating them. Looked up from germline, CDR1 is LNHDA and CDR2 is SQIVND (reference sequence).

This chain joins TRBV7-8 and TRBJ2-5, with TRBD2 matching over 14 bases. The CDR3 is 16 amino acids. Germline CDR1 reads SGHVS; CDR2 reads FQNEAQ. The junction had 5 bases not matched to a gene; V was cut back by 5 bases and J by 3 bases. In nucleotides, the CDR3 is TGTGCCAGCAGCAGAAGGGGACTAGCGGGAGAAGAGACCCAGTACTTC. It is translated as CASSRRGLAGEETQYF.

This clonotype was seen a single time. At one end the junction does not follow the germline gene, possibly because of a read error. The chain has TRBV5-4 and TRBJ1-2, with a tentative D call TRBD1 (5 bases). This CDR3 is 13 amino acids long. The germline gives CDR1 SGHNT, CDR2 YYREEE (reference sequence). CDR3 sequence reads: CVSKGGENYGYTF. DNA for the CDR3: TGTGTCAGCAAGGGAGGGGAAAACTATGGCTACACCTTC. The full variable domain, its missing parts supplied by reference TRBV5-4 and TRBJ1-2, is ETGVTQSPTHLIKTRGQQVTLRCSSQSGHNTVSWYQQALGQGPQFIFQYYREEENGRGNFPPRFSGLQFPNYSSELNVNALELDDSALYLCVSKGGENYGYTFGSGTRLTVV.

The V call is TRBV29-1, the J call TRBJ2-7; tentative D call: TRBD2 (5 bases). This CDR3 spans 15 amino acids. CDR1 is SQVTM and CDR2 is ANQGSEA in the germline V gene. Between the trimmed V and J ends, which lost 4 bases and 4 bases, there was a span of 20 bases. This chain's CDR3 is CSVADQRPPSYEQYF. The DNA for the CDR3 is TGCAGCGTTGCGGACCAGCGGCCCCCCTCTTACGAGCAGTACTTC.

This clonotype was seen repeatedly, ten times or more. The chain employs TRBV11-3 and TRBJ2-1; 9 bases are shared with TRBD2. Germline trimming cut 6 bases from V and 6 bases from J; bases unmatched to any gene: 6. The CDR3 loop spans 14 amino acids. Germline CDR1 and CDR2: SGHNT and YENEEA. CDR3 coding DNA: TGTGCCAGCAGACGAGCGGGAGGCGGCAATGAGCAGTTCTTC. Amino acids: CASRRAGGGNEQFF.

This clonotype was detected many times. This rearrangement joins TRBV12-3 or TRBV12-4 to TRBJ2-3, with 7 bases fitting TRBD2. With 7 bases clipped from V and 5 bases from J, the junction kept 12 bases outside the gene matches. The CDR3 contains 15 residues. The CDR3 loop is CASIDEWGGLDTQYF. CDR3 nucleotide sequence: TGTGCCAGCATCGACGAATGGGGGGGTTTAGATACGCAGTATTTT.

This clonotype was seen a few times. The V gene is TRBV7-9, the J gene TRBJ1-2; maybe TRBD1 (5 bases). The CDR3 runs to 13 residues. The germline V gene has CDR1 SEHNR and CDR2 FQNEAQ (reference sequence). The V gene lost 6 bases and the J gene lost 4 bases, with 12 bases spanning the gap. The CDR3 coding sequence is TGTGCCAGCAGACAAGGGGCCATCTATGGCTACACCTTC. Its protein product is CASRQGAIYGYTF.

This clonotype was seen many times. The chain has TRBV28 and TRBJ2-4, with 9 bases identical to TRBD2. CDR3 length: 18 residues. V lost 5 bases to trimming and J lost 0 bases; unmatched junction nucleotides: 11. Germline lookup yields CDR1 MDHEN and CDR2 SYDVKM. CDR3 DNA sequence: TGTGCCAGCAGTCACTTAGCGGGAGACTTTCTAGCCAAAAACATTCAGTACTTC. It translates to CASSHLAGDFLAKNIQYF.

The V and J genes are TRBV2 and TRBJ2-1; 12 bases agree with TRBD1. Trimming took 7 bases from V and 0 from J; bases not matched to a gene: 10. This CDR3 is 18 amino acids long. Germline V CDR1 and CDR2: SNHLY, FYNNEI. The CDR3 reads CASTSRDRGRSSYNEQFF. The CDR3 bases are TGTGCCAGCACGTCCCGGGACAGGGGGCGAAGCTCCTACAATGAGCAGTTCTTC.

The CDR3 loop is CASSSSGTGRGDTQYF. The CDR3 DNA is TGTGCCAGCAGCTCGTCCGGGACAGGGCGTGGAGATACGCAGTATTTT. This sequence joins TRBV13 and TRBJ2-3; 9 positions agree with TRBD1. With V trimmed by 4 bases and J by 5 bases, 10 bases remained unmatched. The germline gives CDR1 PRHDT, CDR2 FYEKMQ (reference sequence). This CDR3 spans 16 amino acids.

This clonotype was detected ten times or more. The chain combines TRBV20-1 with TRBJ2-1, with 8 positions matching TRBD2. The CDR3 consists of 17 residues. The V and J ends lost 3 bases and 4 bases, in that order; junction bases with no gene match: 14. Germline values: CDR1 DFQATT, CDR2 SNEGSKA (reference sequence). The DNA for the CDR3 is TGCAGTGCTAGTGGGCAGGGTGGGACTAGGGCATACAATGAGCAGTTCTTC. Translation: CSASGQGGTRAYNEQFF.

The sample holds many counts of this clonotype. The genes are TRBV7-9 and TRBJ1-6; no reliable D call. The V and J ends lost 0 bases and 10 bases respectively, with 7 bases between them. CDR1 SEHNR and CDR2 FQNEAQ come from the germline V gene (reference sequence). The CDR3 runs to 13 residues. The chain's CDR3 is CASSLAPKSPLHF. The CDR3 nucleotides read TGTGCCAGCAGCTTAGCTCCAAAATCACCCCTCCACTTT.